The clone carrying this TCR beta chain is a singleton in its sample. Its antigen is undetermined. During the collection period, no donor immune events like infections were recorded. The source of the sample is a study of identifying expanded T cells in peripheral blood. Study-level findings and limits: Clone count variance between roughly 2-week samples rose with total template count. Over around two and four weeks, about 15 and 19 clones changed, versus roughly 1.2 between replicates.

Trimming pared 0 bases from V and 0 bases from J, leaving 11 bases between. Germline V gene sequence: CDR1 SNHLY, CDR2 FYNNEI. The CDR3 is 16 residues long. Data came from immunoSEQ multiplex PCR; TCRdb stores just in-frame clones and leaves some out. The sample yields roughly 86,000 clones, 85% seen once. This clonotype originated in a person aged 18 to 70 in good health. Source material: blood. The chain is built from TRBV2 and TRBJ1-2; D may be TRBD1 (5 bases). Here the CDR3 reads CASSEARRGSNYGYTF. In nucleotides, the CDR3 is TGTGCCAGCAGTGAAGCGCGGAGGGGATCTAACTATGGCTACACCTTC.